These 17 T cell receptor beta chains came from one sample sequenced in a study of CD8+ T cells in alopecia areata. Documented treatment: oral pan-JAK inhibitor, 5-10 mg twice daily. cDNA prepared by RNA extraction and subsequent reverse transcription served as the template for sequencing. Generated by immunoSEQ multiplex PCR, the TCRdb table keeps only in-frame clones and is missing some. The sample lists approximately 180,000 clones, under 80% occurring once. The source material was CD4+ T cells sorted from blood, sampled between weeks 49 and 50, from a patient treated with tofacitinib. These receptors all stem from a human donor with alopecia areata.

The chain recombines TRBV6-4 with TRBJ2-1; the D gene could be TRBD1 or TRBD2 (5 bases each). The germline V gene has CDR1 MRHNA and CDR2 SNTAGT. The CDR3 length is 14 residues. V was shortened by 3 bases and J by 5 bases, with 11 bases between the two germline ends. The DNA of the CDR3 is TGTGCCAGCAGTGATTGGGGACGCAACAATGAGCAGTTCTTC. Translating it yields CASSDWGRNNEQFF.

The J gene is TRBJ1-1, the V gene TRBV29-1; D might be TRBD1 (5 bases). V was shortened by 7 bases and J by 5 bases, with 14 bases between the two germline ends. In germline, CDR1 is SQVTM, CDR2 ANQGSEA. The CDR3 extends over 12 amino acids. The chain's CDR3 is CSAGGERTEAFF. The CDR3 DNA reads as TGCAGCGCGGGGGGGGAAAGGACTGAAGCTTTCTTT.

This clone was seen many times. The chain couples TRBV30 to TRBJ1-4; TRBD1 matches 7 bases. The trim removed 0 bases at V and 13 bases at J, leaving 14 bases unmatched. The CDR3 sequence is 15 residues long. CDR1 GTSNPN and CDR2 SVGIG come from the germline V gene (reference sequence). CDR3 in amino acids: CAWSVSGQDWSGLFF. The CDR3 nucleotides read TGTGCCTGGAGTGTATCCGGACAGGACTGGTCAGGACTGTTTTTT.

This clone appeared once. The CDR3 is CSVGRENYGYTF. The CDR3 coding sequence is TGCAGCGTCGGCAGGGAGAACTATGGCTACACCTTC. J is TRBJ1-2 and V is TRBV29-1, with TRBD1 as a possible D gene (5 bases). The germline V and J ends were trimmed by 6 bases and 2 bases, with 10 bases remaining between them. CDR1 is SQVTM and CDR2 is ANQGSEA in the germline V gene. The CDR3 extends over 12 amino acids.

V gene TRBV27 combines with J gene TRBJ2-5; D is unresolved. The CDR3 extends over 13 amino acids. Between the trimmed V and J ends, which lost 7 bases and 5 bases, there was a span of 14 bases. CDR1 MNHEY and CDR2 SMNVEV come from the germline V gene (reference sequence). This chain's CDR3 is CASTAGRQETQYF. In DNA form, the CDR3 reads TGTGCCAGCACCGCAGGCAGGCAGGAGACCCAGTACTTC.

This chain joins TRBV6-1 and TRBJ2-7, with 7 bases lining up with TRBD2. Germline assignment: CDR1 MNHNS and CDR2 SASEGT. The CDR3 runs 13 residues. V trimming: 4 bases; J trimming: 6 bases; junction bases outside the gene matches: 6. CDR3 coding DNA: TGTGCCAGCAGTGTTAGGGAGGGAGGCGAGCAGTACTTC. It translates to CASSVREGGEQYF.

This clone was counted only a few times. J is TRBJ2-1 and V is TRBV30; TRBD2 matches at 7 bases. The CDR3 is made up of 13 amino acids. The junction had 13 bases not matched to a gene; V was cut back by 5 bases and J by 12 bases. Germline loops: CDR1 GTSNPN, CDR2 SVGIG (reference sequence). The CDR3 here is CAWDKGRAGLQFF. The CDR3 DNA is TGTGCCTGGGATAAGGGCCGAGCGGGGTTGCAGTTCTTC. Together with reference TRBV30 and TRBJ2-1, the CDR3 gives the full variable domain: SQTIHQWPATLVQPVGSPLSLECTVEGTSNPNLYWYRQAAGRGLQLLFYSVGIGQISSEVPQNLSASRPQDRQFILSSKKLLLSDSGFYLCAWDKGRAGLQFFGPGTRLTVL.

This clone was detected a few times. CDR3 in amino acids: CASSSGGGYEAFF. CDR3 coding DNA: TGTGCCAGCAGTTCCGGGGGCGGCTATGAAGCTTTCTTT. The V call is TRBV27, the J call TRBJ1-1; tentative D call: TRBD1 (6 bases). CDR3 length: 13 amino acids. V lost 4 bases, J lost 7 bases, and 13 bases lay in between. The germline CDR1 and CDR2 sequences are MNHEY and SMNVEV (reference sequence).

V is TRBV7-9 and J is TRBJ2-3, with a tentative D call TRBD2 (5 bases). V gave up 8 bases and J gave up 2 bases, with 11 bases separating them. The CDR3 has 13 amino acids. Germline V lookup: CDR1 SEHNR, CDR2 FQNEAQ (reference sequence). CDR3 residues: CASERRNTDTQYF. CDR3 coding DNA: TGTGCCAGCGAGCGGCGGAACACAGATACGCAGTATTTT.

The CDR3 DNA sequence: TGCAGCGTTGCTTCGGGGGGCGCCACGGGCGGCTACACCTTC. It encodes CSVASGGATGGYTF. J is TRBJ1-2 and V is TRBV29-1; TRBD1 is a possible D gene (6 bases). The germline CDR1 and CDR2 sequences are SQVTM and ANQGSEA. V was pared by 4 bases and J by 8 bases, with 20 bases between. There are 14 residues in the CDR3.

The chain combines TRBV30 with TRBJ1-2; D perhaps matches TRBD1 (5 bases). This CDR3 contains 11 residues. Trimming left V 2 bases short and J 11 bases short, with 12 bases between. The germline V gene encodes CDR1 GTSNPN and CDR2 SVGIG (reference sequence). CDR3 sequence reads: CAWSSPGIYTF. The CDR3 DNA is TGTGCCTGGAGTTCCCCAGGGATATACACCTTC.

The J gene is TRBJ2-2, the V gene TRBV29-1; D possibly corresponds to TRBD1 (5 bases). Trimming took 1 base from V and 5 from J, leaving 8 bases between them. Germline CDR1 and CDR2: SQVTM and ANQGSEA. This CDR3 is 13 amino acids long. CDR3 sequence reads: CSVEGRVTGELFF. The CDR3 DNA sequence: TGCAGCGTTGAAGGCAGGGTGACCGGGGAGCTGTTTTTT.

The rearrangement links TRBV30 to TRBJ2-2, with TRBD1 identical over 9 bases. The germline V gene has CDR1 GTSNPN and CDR2 SVGIG (reference sequence). The CDR3 covers 13 residues. V lost 8 bases and J lost 5; bases outside the gene matches: 6. In DNA, the CDR3 is TGTGCCCGGACAGGGGCAATAACCGGGGAGCTGTTTTTT. Residues: CARTGAITGELFF.

Details on this clone: In the same sample, other DNA sequences code for this CDR3. The chain combines TRBV30 with TRBJ2-7; the D gene is possibly TRBD1 (5 bases). This CDR3 comprises 12 residues. Trimming shortened V by 4 bases and J by 1 base, and 8 bases separated the two germline ends. CDR1 and CDR2 (germline): GTSNPN, SVGIG (reference sequence). DNA of the CDR3: TGTGCCTGGAAGCAGGGATCCTACGAGCAGTACTTC. It encodes CAWKQGSYEQYF.

This chain uses TRBV29-1 with TRBJ2-3; D gene uncertain. The germline gives CDR1 SQVTM, CDR2 ANQGSEA. The CDR3 has 14 amino acids. Trimming removed 4 bases from V and 4 bases from J, with 15 bases in between. Here the CDR3 DNA reads TGCAGCGTTGTCGGCCGGTTAGCTGCAGATACGCAGTATTTT. Amino acid sequence: CSVVGRLAADTQYF.

This chain uses TRBV15 with TRBJ1-4; a possible D gene is TRBD1 (5 bases). The germline V and J ends were trimmed by 4 bases and 2 bases, with 14 bases remaining between them. Germline V lookup: CDR1 LNHNV, CDR2 YYDKDF (reference sequence). The CDR3 has 16 amino acids. CDR3 sequence (DNA): TGTGCCACCAGCAAGTCTTTTGGGGCGACTAATGAAAAACTGTTTTTT. This codes for CATSKSFGATNEKLFF. Combining the CDR3 with reference TRBV15 and TRBJ1-4 gives the whole variable domain DAMVIQNPRYQVTQFGKPVTLSCSQTLNHNVMYWYQQKSSQAPKLLFHYYDKDFNNEADTPDNFQSRRPNTSFCFLDIRSPGLGDTAMYLCATSKSFGATNEKLFFGSGTQLSVL.

This clone was detected only a few times. This sequence joins TRBV11-2 and TRBJ1-6; maybe TRBD1 (5 bases). With 5 bases removed from V and 7 bases from J, the gap between germline ends came to 6 bases. Germline lookup yields CDR1 SGHAT and CDR2 FQNNGV. CDR3 length: 12 residues. The CDR3 sequence is CASSQGNSPLHF. CDR3 in DNA: TGTGCCAGCAGCCAGGGAAATTCACCCCTCCACTTT.